A single sample gave rise to the 9 T cell receptor beta chains below, sequenced in a study of T cells in Graves' hyperthyroidism and ophthalmopathy. The investigators amplified TCR beta CDR3 regions from RNA transcripts. The HTBI primer set was used in a first-round RT-PCR of the TCR CDR3. In TCRdb, the multiplex PCR reads were re-called with MiXCR into one record per CDR3 protein. The sample records some 500,000 distinct CDR3 sequences, approximately 14% being singletons. Sequenced input: blood. The receptors stem from a woman younger than 30 with Graves' hyperthyroidism.

The chain has TRBV5-1 and TRBJ2-7; D may match TRBD1 or TRBD2 (7 bases each). V shed 4 bases and J shed 6 bases, with 20 bases lying between them. The germline gives CDR1 SGHRS, CDR2 YFSETQ. The CDR3 spans 15 residues. The CDR3 DNA sequence: TGCGCCAGCAGCCCATCCTACAGGGGAGGGGGCGAGCAGTACTTC. Protein product: CASSPSYRGGGEQYF. Using reference TRBV5-1 and TRBJ2-7 for the parts outside the CDR3, the full variable domain is KAGVTQTPRYLIKTRGQQVTLSCSPISGHRSVSWYQQTPGQGLQFLFEYFSETQRNKGNFPGRFSGRQFSNSRSEMNVSTLELGDSALYLCASSPSYRGGGEQYFGPGTRLTVT.

This clonotype was recorded at least ten times. The V gene is TRBV7-3, the J gene TRBJ2-7; a possible D gene is TRBD1 (6 bases). There are 12 residues in the CDR3. Trimming pared 4 bases from V and 4 bases from J, leaving 8 bases between. CDR1 and CDR2 (germline): SGHTA, FQGTGA. The CDR3, as DNA: TGTGCCAGCAGCTCAGGGACATACGAGCAGTACGTC. Encoded protein: CASSSGTYEQYV.

This clonotype was counted many times. The chain has TRBV12-3 or TRBV12-4 and TRBJ1-1; D may be TRBD1 (5 bases). This CDR3 is 13 amino acids long. The ends were cut back, 7 bases at V and 3 bases at J, with 12 bases in the middle. This CDR3 reads CASTQGRDTEAFF. The CDR3, as DNA: TGTGCCAGCACCCAGGGACGGGACACTGAAGCTTTCTTT.

V gene TRBV7-9 combines with J gene TRBJ2-3; no clear D. The germline gives CDR1 SEHNR, CDR2 FQNEAQ (reference sequence). Trimming pared 1 base from V and 1 base from J, leaving 9 bases between. The CDR3 extends over 15 amino acids. CDR3 bases: TGTGCCAGCAGCTTAGAGGGCGGCGGCACAGATACGCAGTATTTT. This translates into CASSLEGGGTDTQYF.

This clonotype was seen many times. The chain combines TRBV2 with TRBJ1-5; 7 bases map to TRBD1. Germline trimming cut 3 bases from V and 6 bases from J; bases unmatched to any gene: 5. The CDR3 is made up of 14 amino acids. Germline V gene lookup returns CDR1 SNHLY and CDR2 FYNNEI. The CDR3 DNA follows: TGTGCCAGCAGTGAGGAGGGGGCAGGTCAGCCCCAGCATTTT. This encodes CASSEEGAGQPQHF.

This clonotype was detected many times. The rearrangement links TRBV7-8 to TRBJ2-6, with D unclear. V shed 5 bases and J shed 0 bases, with 8 bases lying between them. Germline lookup yields CDR1 SGHVS and CDR2 FQNEAQ. The CDR3 totals 15 residues. In DNA form, the CDR3 reads TGTGCCAGCAGCCTCCCTTCCTCTGGGGCCAACGTCCTGACTTTC. Its translation: CASSLPSSGANVLTF.

The V gene is TRBV4-1, the J gene TRBJ2-5; D uncertain. The CDR3 contains 15 residues. Germline V lookup: CDR1 MGHRA, CDR2 YSYEKL. The V end was cut by 0 bases, the J end by 5 bases, with 13 bases between. CDR3 DNA sequence: TGCGCCAGCAGCCAAGAGGGTAGGTCCGAGGAGACCCAGTACTTC. It codes for CASSQEGRSEETQYF.

This clonotype was seen many times. V gene TRBV10-3 combines with J gene TRBJ1-5; D call uncertain. V gave up 0 bases and J gave up 0 bases, with 18 bases separating them. Germline V gene lookup returns CDR1 ENHRY and CDR2 SYGVKD. This CDR3 is 19 amino acids long. The DNA for the CDR3 is TGTGCCATCAGTGAGTCTTTGAGCTCTGGGTTTAATAGCAATCAGCCCCAGCATTTT. Its protein product is CAISESLSSGFNSNQPQHF.

This clonotype was seen ten or more times. The V call is TRBV20-1, the J call TRBJ2-7; 9 bases line up with TRBD1. With V trimmed by 0 bases and J by 7 bases, 13 bases remained unmatched. The germline gives CDR1 DFQATT, CDR2 SNEGSKA (reference sequence). The CDR3 extends over 16 amino acids. The CDR3 DNA reads as TGCAGTGCTAGAGACCCCCAGGGACAGGGCCTGAGGGAGCAGTACTTC. Translated: CSARDPQGQGLREQYF.